Following are 5 T cell receptor beta chains from one sample sequenced in a study of blood T cell repertoires in COVID-19. Using immunoSEQ multiplex PCR, the repertoire was profiled, and TCRdb retains in-frame clones only, with some absent. The sample contains approximately 110,000 clones, 71% of which appear only once. Sequenced sample: peripheral blood. The receptors originated from a human donor with acute or convalescent COVID-19. The donor label of this sample is uncertain.

In its sample, this clone was seen once. The chain uses TRBV30 and TRBJ2-3, with TRBD1 matching 7 bases. The CDR3 length is 13 residues. Germline trimming cut 5 bases from V and 6 bases from J; bases unmatched to any gene: 8. Germline V gene data show CDR1 as GTSNPN and CDR2 as SVGIG (reference sequence). The CDR3 here is CAWHTGAHDTQYF. In DNA form, the CDR3 reads TGTGCCTGGCACACAGGGGCGCACGATACGCAGTATTTT.

This chain links TRBV30 with TRBJ1-5; D might be TRBD1 (6 bases). Germline assignment: CDR1 GTSNPN and CDR2 SVGIG (reference sequence). CDR3 length: 13 residues. Trimming stripped 3 bases from V and 2 bases from J, with 8 bases between. CDR3 coding DNA: TGTGCCTGGAGCCCAGGGGGCAATCAGCCCCAGCATTTT. Translating gives CAWSPGGNQPQHF.

This clone was observed a few times. The chain combines TRBV19 with TRBJ1-2, with D unclear. Per germline, CDR1 LNHDA and CDR2 SQIVND (reference sequence). The CDR3 has 10 residues. V lost 10 bases, J lost 4 bases, and 7 bases lay in between. The CDR3 loop reads CATLSYGYTF. CDR3 DNA sequence: TGTGCCACCCTGAGCTATGGCTACACCTTC.

This rearrangement joins TRBV6-1 to TRBJ1-2; weak D call: TRBD1 (5 bases). Trimming cost V 3 bases and J 4 bases, with 12 bases left between them. The CDR3 loop spans 14 amino acids. CDR1 MNHNS and CDR2 SASEGT come from the germline V gene. CDR3 residues: CASSDGGDGYGYTF. The DNA for the CDR3 is TGTGCCAGCAGTGACGGAGGGGATGGCTATGGCTACACCTTC.

This chain connects TRBV30 to TRBJ2-3; 9 bases are a match to TRBD2. CDR1 is GTSNPN and CDR2 is SVGIG in the germline V gene (reference sequence). V trimming: 5 bases; J trimming: 0 bases; junction bases outside the gene matches: 0. CDR3 length: 13 amino acids. The CDR3 sequence is CAWLAGSTDTQYF. DNA of the CDR3: TGTGCCTGGCTAGCGGGGAGCACAGATACGCAGTATTTT.